This TCR beta chain appears in the sequencing data of a study of TIL therapy for anti-PD-1-resistant metastatic lung cancer. Sequencing used immunoSEQ v3. The assay was immunoSEQ multiplex PCR, and TCRdb's table has in-frame clones only and misses some. The sample includes about 21,000 clones, roughly 79% of them seen just once. The time point was: pre-treatment sample, taken before nivolumab and TIL therapy. Trimming took 6 bases from V and 3 from J, leaving 18 bases between them. Germline CDR1 is SNHLY and CDR2 is FYNNEI. CDR3 length: 16 residues. The chain joins TRBV2 to TRBJ1-3; TRBD1 is a possible D gene (5 bases). Source: blood, taken at baseline. This TCR derives from a person aged 25-85 years with non-small cell lung cancer. The chain's CDR3 is CASSGNPGPRGNTIYF. The CDR3 DNA follows: TGTGCCAGCAGCGGAAATCCAGGGCCCCGTGGAAACACCATATATTTT.